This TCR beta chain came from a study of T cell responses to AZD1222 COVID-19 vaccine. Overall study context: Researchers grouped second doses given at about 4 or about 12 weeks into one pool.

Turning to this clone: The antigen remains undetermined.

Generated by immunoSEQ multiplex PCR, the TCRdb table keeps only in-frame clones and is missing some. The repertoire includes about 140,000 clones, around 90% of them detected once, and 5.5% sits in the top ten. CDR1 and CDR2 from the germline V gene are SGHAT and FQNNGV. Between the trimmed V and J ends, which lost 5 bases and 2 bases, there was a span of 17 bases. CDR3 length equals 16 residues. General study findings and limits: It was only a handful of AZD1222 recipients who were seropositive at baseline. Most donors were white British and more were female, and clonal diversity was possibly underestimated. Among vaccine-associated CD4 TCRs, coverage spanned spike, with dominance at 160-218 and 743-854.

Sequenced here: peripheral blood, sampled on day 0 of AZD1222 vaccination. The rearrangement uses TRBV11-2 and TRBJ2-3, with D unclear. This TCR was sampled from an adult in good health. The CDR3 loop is CASSPLRPSATDTQYF. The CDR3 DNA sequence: TGTGCCAGCAGCCCACTAAGGCCCTCGGCCACAGATACGCAGTATTTT.